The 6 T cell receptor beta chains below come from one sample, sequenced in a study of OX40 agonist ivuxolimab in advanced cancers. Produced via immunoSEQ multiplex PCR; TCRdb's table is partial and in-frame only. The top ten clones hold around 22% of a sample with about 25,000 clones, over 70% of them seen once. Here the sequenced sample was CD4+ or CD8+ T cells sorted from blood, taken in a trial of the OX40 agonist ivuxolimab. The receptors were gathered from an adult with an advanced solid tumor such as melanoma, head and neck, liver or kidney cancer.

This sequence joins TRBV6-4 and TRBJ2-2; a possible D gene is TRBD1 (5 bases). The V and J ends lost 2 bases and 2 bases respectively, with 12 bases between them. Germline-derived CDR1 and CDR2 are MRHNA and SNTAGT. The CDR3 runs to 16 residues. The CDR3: CASSDTDSPNTGELFF. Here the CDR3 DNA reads TGTGCCAGCAGTGACACCGACAGCCCAAACACCGGGGAGCTGTTTTTT.

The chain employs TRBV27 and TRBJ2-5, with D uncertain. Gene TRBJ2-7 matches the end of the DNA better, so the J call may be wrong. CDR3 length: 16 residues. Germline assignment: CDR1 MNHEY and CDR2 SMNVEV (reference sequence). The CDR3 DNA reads TGTGCCAGCAGTTTATCGCTTTCGGGCATTTCCTACGAGCAGTACTTC. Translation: CASSLSLSGISYEQYF.

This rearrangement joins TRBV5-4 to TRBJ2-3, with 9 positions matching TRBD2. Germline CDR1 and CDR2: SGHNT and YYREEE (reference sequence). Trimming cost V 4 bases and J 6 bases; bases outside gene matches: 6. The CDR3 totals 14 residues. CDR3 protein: CASSPIAGVDTQYF. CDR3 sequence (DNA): TGTGCCAGCAGCCCGATAGCGGGAGTGGATACGCAGTATTTT.

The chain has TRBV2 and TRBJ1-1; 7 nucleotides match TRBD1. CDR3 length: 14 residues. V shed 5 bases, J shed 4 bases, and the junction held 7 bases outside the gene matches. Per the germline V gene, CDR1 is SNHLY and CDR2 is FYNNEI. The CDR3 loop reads CASSKTGEGTEAFF. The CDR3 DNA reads TGTGCCAGCAGTAAAACAGGGGAGGGCACTGAAGCTTTCTTT.

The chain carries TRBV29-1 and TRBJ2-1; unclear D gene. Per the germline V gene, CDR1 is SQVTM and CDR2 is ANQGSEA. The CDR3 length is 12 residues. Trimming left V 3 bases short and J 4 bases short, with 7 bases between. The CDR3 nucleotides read TGCAGCGTTGATGTTCAATACAATGAGCAGTTCTTC. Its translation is CSVDVQYNEQFF.

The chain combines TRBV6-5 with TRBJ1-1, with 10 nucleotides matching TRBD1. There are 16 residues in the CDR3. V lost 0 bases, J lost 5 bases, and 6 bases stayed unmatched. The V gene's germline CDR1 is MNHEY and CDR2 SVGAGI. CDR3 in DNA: TGTGCCAGCAGTTACTCACGGACAGGGGGGGGGACTGAAGCTTTCTTT. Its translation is CASSYSRTGGGTEAFF.